This T cell receptor beta chain was obtained from a study of Graves' ophthalmopathy and Graves' hyperthyroidism. About this clonotype: The junction shows a germline mismatch at one end, possibly a read error.

RNA transcripts were the template, and TCR beta CDR3 regions were amplified from them. The library came from an HTBI-primed first-round RT-PCR and a second-round multiplex PCR. TCRdb reprocessed the multiplex PCR reads via MiXCR and lists one record per CDR3 protein. The table has 600,000 to 700,000 distinct CDR3 sequences, about 38% seen once. The CDR3 consists of 14 residues. Per germline, CDR1 ENHRY and CDR2 SYGVKD. The sequence was obtained from an adult man with Graves' ophthalmopathy. The rearrangement uses TRBV10-3 and TRBJ1-2, with a possible D match to TRBD1 (5 bases). The sequenced material came from peripheral blood. In DNA form, the CDR3 reads TGTGCCATCGGTGAGTTCACGCCAGGGTATGGCTACACCTTC. It specifies CAIGEFTPGYGYTF.